Shown below are 2 T cell receptor beta chains from a single sample sequenced in a study of cytomegalovirus exposure and HLA in healthy donors. 60 Vbeta and 13 Jbeta primers were used in PCR. The repertoire was sequenced with immunoSEQ multiplex PCR; TCRdb's copy has only in-frame clones and lacks some. The sample shows about 130,000 clones, 82% of them seen only once. Sequences were obtained from PBMCs. These receptors were collected from a boy under 10 years old in good health and CMV-seronegative.

This chain joins TRBV11-3 and TRBJ1-1; D remains ambiguous. Trimming stripped 1 base from V and 8 bases from J, with 11 bases between. The germline V gene has CDR1 SGHNT and CDR2 YENEEA. The CDR3 has 13 amino acids. The CDR3 protein is CASSLGSGSEAFF. DNA of the CDR3: TGTGCCAGCAGCTTAGGGTCGGGGTCCGAAGCTTTCTTT.

The chain recombines TRBV7-8 with TRBJ1-2; the match to TRBD1 covers 9 bases. Germline V lookup: CDR1 SGHVS, CDR2 FQNEAQ. The junction had 11 bases not matched to a gene; V was cut back by 5 bases and J by 7 bases. This CDR3 has 15 residues. The CDR3 DNA sequence: TGTGCCAGCAGCACCGACCGGGACAGGGTTCTTGGCTACACCTTC. Its protein product is CASSTDRDRVLGYTF.